This T cell receptor beta chain came from a study of tissue T cells after allogeneic stem cell transplantation. Time point defined: mouse harvest day 14 after allogeneic transplant. Each mouse received 10^7 T-cell-depleted marrow cells plus 10^6 splenic CD5+ T cells by tail vein. B6 (H2b) cells into BALB/c (H2d) mice; tissues taken at day 7 or 14. Some clones are missing from TCRdb's copy, which holds only in-frame ones; the method was immunoSEQ multiplex PCR. Altogether about 1,600 clones are present, 35% to 50% being singletons, with the ten largest covering about 34%. CDR1 is KGHPV and CDR2 is FQNQEV in the germline V gene (reference sequence). Trimming stripped 3 bases from V and 4 bases from J, with 6 bases between. This CDR3 has 13 amino acids. Regarding the study as a whole: Motif-based clustering found tissue-specific repertoire signatures shared across patients, though few clones were shared. Only a limited share of tissue TCRs appeared in blood or spleen. The study did not identify alloreactive or antigen-specific tissue TCRs, and some clones might be persisting host cells.

Concerning this clone: Its specificity is not known. The germline and genes are mouse ones. The read is 1 residue too short to cover the CDR3 end, so that end is filled in from the germline J gene.

The sequenced sample consisted of spleen. This clonotype originated in a female BALB/c mouse given C57BL/6 T cells with graft-versus-host disease after an allogeneic hematopoietic cell transplant. This chain connects TRBV26 to TRBJ1-4; D gene ambiguous. CDR3 region: CASSLNSNERLFF. Partial CDR3 DNA: TGTGCCAGCAGTCTAAACAGCAACGAAAGATTATTT.